This paragraph covers one T cell receptor beta chain sequence. Its antigen target is currently unknown. No base quality information exists; no much larger clone differs at one position. The record originates from a study of blood T cell repertoires in COVID-19 (dated by TCRdb to the early 2020s). A note on the overall study: The collaborator samples originated in the United States, Italy and Spain and spanned the acute and convalescent phases of COVID-19. The prospective study material was composed of cDNA or gDNA derived from T cells, B-cell-depleted T cells, or PBMCs. The dataset comprised deeply sampled blood TCRbeta repertoires from subjects exposed to, actively infected with, or recovered from COVID-19. The repertoires were made available in a free public database intended to serve as a resource for research on the immune response to SARS-CoV-2. The samples were drawn from the first 160 participants of the ongoing ImmuneRACE study and from 950 to 1,500 subjects provided by 6 global collaborators. A de-identified subject ID, COVID-19 status, age in years and sex were almost always included in the sample metadata. HLA class I and class II types, where available, came from metadata supplied by the sample provider rather than from assay-based typing.

Whole blood was collected in K2EDTA tubes by collaborating institutions according to the institutions' own protocols. For TCRbeta analysis, collaborators shipped samples in one of three forms: frozen whole blood, isolated PBMCs, or DNA extracted from either of those sample types. The CDR3 runs 14 amino acids, cysteine and phenylalanine included. Here the CDR3 DNA is all that survives: 42 bases in frame from base 1. Here V drops 0 bases and J drops 3 bases, and the junction holds 1 base not matched to any gene. The germline V gene (reference sequence) provides CDR1 SGHNT and CDR2 YYREEE. The full study reports these points: Clinical and demographic metadata were provided uncurated, with the amount varying by source and participant.

The immunoSEQ Assay, a bias-controlled multiplex PCR, was used to amplify TCRbeta CDR3 regions from genomic DNA. The authors' pipeline ran thus. The number of nucleated cells in each sample was estimated from the amplification of reference gene primers within the assay. To quantify the absolute abundance of each unique TCRbeta CDR3 rearrangement, sequence reads were collapsed and filtered. For each sample, productive Simpson clonality was calculated as the square root of Simpson's diversity index over productive rearrangements. TCRdb obtained this table from immuneACCESS and retained in-frame rearrangements with V and J assigned. These tables miss some clones; where compared with another copy, unresolved V genes account for less than half of the shortfall, and the remainder is unexplained. From that table come the V and J calls and clone size; the DNA was used to work out D and trimming. Within this sample are about 90,000 clones, with around 93% of them counted one time only. The top ten constitute around 2.3% of the sample.

Sequencing was done on a sample of peripheral blood. The receptor was derived from a human donor with active COVID-19. The donor label of this sample is uncertain. The receptor chain draws on TRBV5-4 and TRBJ2-7, and 9 bases in between align with TRBD1. CDR3 region: CASSLDRGHYEQYF. The DNA reads TGTGCCAGCAGCTTGGACAGGGGGCACTACGAGCAGTACTTC.